The clone carrying this TCR beta chain appeared once. The data were obtained in a study of cytomegalovirus exposure and HLA in healthy donors. Whole-study context: From donors who were HLA-typed, an early data release held approximately 80 million unique TCRs.

Primers: 60 Vbeta forward and 13 Jbeta reverse. TCRdb keeps only in-frame clones here, not all; method: immunoSEQ multiplex PCR. The table has around 210,000 clones, around 80% seen once. Deletions cut 1 base from V and 5 bases from J, with 14 bases between. Germline assignment: CDR1 MNHNS and CDR2 SASEGT. The CDR3 runs to 15 residues. This sequence was found in a boy between 10 and 17 years old in good health and CMV-seronegative. The material sequenced was PBMCs. The J gene is TRBJ1-2, the V gene TRBV6-1; unclear D gene. The CDR3 DNA reads TGTGCCAGCAGTGAAGTCGTAACTGTGGTATATGGCTACACCTTC. It yields the protein CASSEVVTVVYGYTF.